The entry below gives a single T cell receptor beta chain sequence along with its context. V gave up 5 bases and J gave up 2 bases, with 11 bases separating them. The CDR3 length is 14 residues. The germline V gene encodes CDR1 WNHNN and CDR2 SYGVQD (reference sequence). The data were obtained in a study of cytomegalovirus exposure and HLA in healthy donors. The PCR made use of 60 Vbeta and 13 Jbeta primers. The protocol was immunoSEQ multiplex PCR, while the TCRdb copy is restricted to in-frame clones and leaves out a portion. The sample shows over 150,000 clones, 84% of them seen only once. Sequencing was done on a sample of PBMCs. The source of this sequence is a boy between 2 and 10 years old in good health and CMV-seronegative. The V and J genes are TRBV10-1 and TRBJ2-3, with TRBD1 as a possible D gene (6 bases). Here the CDR3 DNA reads TGCGCCAGCAGTCGTCGGACAGTCACAGATACGCAGTATTTT. Encoded protein: CASSRRTVTDTQYF.